A single sample gave rise to the 25 T cell receptor beta chains below, sequenced in a study of T cells in Graves' hyperthyroidism and ophthalmopathy. TCR beta CDR3 sequences were amplified from RNA transcripts. HTBI primers drove first-round RT-PCR of the TCR CDR3. TCRdb re-derived calls from the multiplex PCR reads in MiXCR, one entry per CDR3 protein. The sample lists under 300,000 distinct CDR3 sequences, about 14% occurring once. The sample was blood. The receptors stem from a middle-aged woman with Graves' hyperthyroidism that later progressed to Graves' ophthalmopathy.

This clonotype was detected ten times or more. V is TRBV3-1 and J is TRBJ2-2; D unclear. V dropped 4 bases and J dropped 4 bases, with 16 bases sitting between them. The CDR3 has 16 amino acids. CDR1 and CDR2 from the germline V gene are LGHDT and YNNKEL (reference sequence). The CDR3: CASSLLVSSGTGELFF. CDR3 in DNA: TGTGCCAGCAGCCTCCTAGTTTCCAGTGGCACCGGGGAGCTGTTTTTT.

Many counts were recorded for this clonotype. The chain combines TRBV18 with TRBJ2-7; no firm D call. V dropped 2 bases and J dropped 0 bases, with 8 bases sitting between them. The CDR3 extends over 14 amino acids. Germline values: CDR1 KGHSH, CDR2 LQKENI. CDR3 coding DNA: TGTGCCAGCTCACCAGCGAGTACCTCCTACGAGCAGTACTTC. Translation: CASSPASTSYEQYF.

The J gene is TRBJ2-7, the V gene TRBV18, with TRBD2 identical over 9 bases. Germline CDR1 is KGHSH and CDR2 is LQKENI. CDR3 length: 17 amino acids. V shed 0 bases and J 3 bases; nucleotides not matched to a gene: 9. CDR3 residues: CASSPPRGRGKDYEQYF. CDR3 DNA sequence: TGTGCCAGCTCACCACCCCGCGGGAGGGGAAAAGACTACGAGCAGTACTTC.

This clonotype was counted at least ten times. CDR3 nucleotides: TGTGCCAGCAGTCCTTTCGTGAATCAGCCCCAGCATTTT. Translation: CASSPFVNQPQHF. V usage is TRBV6-1 and J usage is TRBJ1-5; D remains ambiguous. The V end was cut by 5 bases, the J end by 4 bases, with 9 bases between. The length of the CDR3 is 13 residues. Germline V gene data show CDR1 as MNHNS and CDR2 as SASEGT.

This chain's CDR3 is CAWSGYTGELFF. CDR3 nucleotide sequence: TGTGCCTGGAGCGGGTACACCGGGGAGCTGTTTTTT. V is TRBV30 and J is TRBJ2-2, with D unclear. This CDR3 is built from 12 residues. CDR1 and CDR2 (germline): GTSNPN, SVGIG (reference sequence). The V end lost 3 bases, the J end lost 3 bases, and 5 bases lay between the germline ends.

This clonotype turned up a few times. J is TRBJ1-3 and V is TRBV20-1; the D gene is possibly TRBD1 (5 bases). Germline-derived CDR1 and CDR2 are DFQATT and SNEGSKA (reference sequence). This CDR3 contains 14 residues. Trimming shortened V by 2 bases and J by 1 base, and 9 bases separated the two germline ends. CDR3 nucleotides: TGCAGTGCTAGACGGCAGGGATCTGGAAACACCATATATTTT. It is translated as CSARRQGSGNTIYF.

Ten or more counts support this clonotype. The rearrangement joins TRBV5-1 to TRBJ1-1; D is undetermined. V lost 5 bases and J lost 0, with 5 bases in between. Germline lookup yields CDR1 SGHRS and CDR2 YFSETQ. The CDR3 runs 12 residues. CDR3 loop: CASRRMNTEAFF. The CDR3 DNA is TGCGCCAGCAGGCGGATGAACACTGAAGCTTTCTTT.

This clonotype showed up many times. The genes are TRBV9 and TRBJ2-3; TRBD2 matches 8 bases. The trim removed 3 bases at V and 2 bases at J, leaving 14 bases unmatched. The CDR3 is 18 residues long. Per germline, CDR1 SGDLS and CDR2 YYNGEE. The CDR3 region has the DNA TGTGCCAGCAGCGCCTGGACTTCGGGGCGGGAGGACACAGATACGCAGTATTTT. Protein: CASSAWTSGREDTDTQYF.

V and J are TRBV20-1 and TRBJ2-3, with TRBD2 identical over 8 bases. V shed 3 bases, J shed 2 bases, and the junction held 7 bases outside the gene matches. Germline CDR1 is DFQATT and CDR2 is SNEGSKA (reference sequence). This CDR3 contains 15 residues. CDR3 sequence: CSASQLAENTDTQYF. CDR3 nucleotides: TGCAGTGCTAGCCAACTAGCGGAAAACACAGATACGCAGTATTTT.

The sample holds many counts of this clonotype. The genes are TRBV30 and TRBJ2-1, with TRBD2 identical over 13 bases. CDR1 and CDR2 (germline): GTSNPN, SVGIG (reference sequence). V trimming: 2 bases; J trimming: 12 bases; junction bases outside the gene matches: 7. The CDR3 runs 14 residues. In DNA, the CDR3 is TGTGCCTGGAGTCCCGGGACTAGCGGGATGGTGCAGTTCTTC. Protein sequence: CAWSPGTSGMVQFF.

This chain uses TRBV2 with TRBJ1-3, with D perhaps TRBD1 (5 bases). The germline V gene encodes CDR1 SNHLY and CDR2 FYNNEI. Trimming took 2 bases from V and 12 from J, leaving 17 bases between them. This CDR3 has 14 amino acids. The CDR3 spells CASSESPGWTGIYF. CDR3 DNA: TGTGCCAGCAGTGAATCACCAGGGTGGACCGGCATATATTTT.

In its sample, this clonotype was seen many times. This chain connects TRBV19 to TRBJ1-1; no clear D gene. V was cut by 2 bases and J by 1 base, with 8 bases left in between. CDR3 length: 14 residues. Germline V gives CDR1 LNHDA, CDR2 SQIVND (reference sequence). DNA of the CDR3: TGTGCCAGTAGTATAAGGTTTGGGAACACTGAAGCTTTCTTT. It codes for CASSIRFGNTEAFF.

The rearrangement links TRBV25-1 to TRBJ2-5; weak D call: TRBD2 (5 bases). Deletions cut 4 bases from V and 3 bases from J, with 15 bases between. CDR1 is MGHDK and CDR2 is SYGVNS in the germline V gene. The CDR3 is 15 amino acids. The CDR3 region is CASSGSSSWKETQYF. The CDR3 nucleotides read TGTGCCAGCAGTGGGTCGTCTAGCTGGAAAGAGACCCAGTACTTC. Full variable domain (rest looked up from reference TRBV25-1 and TRBJ2-5): EADIYQTPRYLVIGTGKKITLECSQTMGHDKMYWYQQDPGMELHLIHYSYGVNSTEKGDLSSESTVSRIRTEHFPLTLESARPSHTSQYLCASSGSSSWKETQYFGPGTRLLVL.

This clonotype was recorded at least ten times. V usage is TRBV11-2 and J usage is TRBJ2-1; TRBD2 aligns across 7 bases. V lost 1 base, J lost 12 bases, and 9 bases stayed unmatched. The CDR3 runs 14 residues. Germline V gene data show CDR1 as SGHAT and CDR2 as FQNNGV. The CDR3 here is CASSLAGGSSRQFF. The CDR3 bases are TGTGCCAGCAGCTTAGCGGGAGGTTCTTCGAGGCAGTTCTTC.

This clonotype was counted only a few times. This chain joins TRBV27 and TRBJ2-1, with D unresolved. The CDR3 extends over 11 amino acids. V lost 4 bases, J lost 7 bases, and 5 bases lay in between. Germline V CDR1 and CDR2: MNHEY, SMNVEV (reference sequence). The CDR3 DNA reads TGTGCCAGCAGTTCGTGGAATGAGCAGTTCTTC. Translated: CASSSWNEQFF.

This clonotype has a count of ten or more. The rearrangement uses TRBV6-1 and TRBJ2-7; D is ambiguous. This CDR3 comprises 12 residues. The ends were cut back, 4 bases at V and 3 bases at J, with 7 bases in the middle. Germline V gene sequence: CDR1 MNHNS, CDR2 SASEGT. CDR3 amino acids: CASSADIYEQYF. CDR3 DNA sequence: TGTGCCAGCAGTGCCGACATCTACGAGCAGTACTTC.

Comments on this clonotype: This sequence may be a read error, since a much larger clone differs from it by one base. The genes are TRBV11-2 and TRBJ2-7; TRBD1 is a possible D gene (6 bases). Per the germline V gene, CDR1 is SGHAT and CDR2 is FQNNGV. CDR3 length equals 14 residues. V was trimmed by 6 bases and J by 5 bases, leaving 17 bases between them. This CDR3 is CASSAVQGSHEQYF. In DNA, the CDR3 is TGTGCCAGCAGTGCCGTCCAGGGGAGCCACGAGCAGTACTTC.

The sample holds a few counts of this clonotype. One base away lies a much larger clone, so this may be a sequencing read error. No conserved phenylalanine or tryptophan is present at the end of the CDR3, so a read error is the likely explanation. The gene calls are TRBV30 and TRBJ1-4; no firm D call. In germline, CDR1 is GTSNPN, CDR2 SVGIG (reference sequence). CDR3 length: 17 residues. The germline V and J ends were trimmed by 3 bases and 0 bases, with 17 bases remaining between them. The CDR3 loop reads CAWSAGPLTATNEKLFC. CDR3 bases: TGTGCCTGGAGCGCCGGGCCCTTGACTGCAACTAATGAAAAACTGTTTTGT.

The rearrangement joins TRBV25-1 to TRBJ2-3, with unresolved D. Germline V CDR1 and CDR2: MGHDK, SYGVNS. The germline V and J ends were trimmed by 3 bases and 8 bases, with 3 bases remaining between them. This CDR3 is built from 10 residues. The CDR3 region has the DNA TGTGCCAGCAGTGAGGTTACGCAGTATTTT. This translates into CASSEVTQYF. Full variable domain (remainder filled in from reference TRBV25-1 and TRBJ2-3): EADIYQTPRYLVIGTGKKITLECSQTMGHDKMYWYQQDPGMELHLIHYSYGVNSTEKGDLSSESTVSRIRTEHFPLTLESARPSHTSQYLCASSEVTQYFGPGTRLTVL.

The rearrangement uses TRBV3-1 and TRBJ2-3, with 11 bases aligning to TRBD2. Per germline, CDR1 LGHDT and CDR2 YNNKEL (reference sequence). The CDR3 is 14 residues long. Losses at the gene ends were 6 bases for V and 3 bases for J; bases not matched to a gene: 2. CDR3 in amino acids: CASRLAGVTDTQYF. CDR3 nucleotide sequence: TGTGCCAGCAGACTAGCGGGAGTTACAGATACGCAGTATTTT.

The chain has TRBV28 and TRBJ2-3, with 9 nucleotides matching TRBD1. The CDR3 sequence is 16 residues long. Germline CDR1 reads MDHEN; CDR2 reads SYDVKM. V lost 7 bases and J lost 7; bases outside the gene matches: 15. The CDR3 sequence: CASTSPTGGGSYTQYF. CDR3 coding DNA: TGTGCCAGCACTTCACCAACAGGGGGCGGGAGTTATACGCAGTATTTT.

This clonotype was detected a few times. The rearrangement links TRBV18 to TRBJ2-7, with D perhaps matching TRBD1 (6 bases). CDR3 length: 16 amino acids. Trimming removed 5 bases from V and 2 bases from J, with 19 bases in between. The germline gives CDR1 KGHSH, CDR2 LQKENI. The CDR3 DNA reads as TGTGCCAGCTCAAAAGGGGGACCAGGACAGACCTACGAGCAGTACTTC. It specifies CASSKGGPGQTYEQYF.

The chain has TRBV27 and TRBJ2-3; D may be TRBD2 (5 bases). This CDR3 is 15 amino acids long. Looked up from germline, CDR1 is MNHEY and CDR2 is SMNVEV (reference sequence). V was trimmed by 4 bases and J by 4 bases, leaving 15 bases between them. The DNA for the CDR3 is TGTGCCAGCAGTTCCCCGGCGGGTCGTGCAGATACGCAGTATTTT. It is translated as CASSSPAGRADTQYF.

Many counts were recorded for this clonotype. The chain employs TRBV7-2 and TRBJ2-1; 10 bases fit TRBD2. J gave up 0 bases and V 5 bases, and 16 bases lay outside the gene matches. The germline CDR1 and CDR2 sequences are SGHTA and FQGNSA. This CDR3 is built from 20 residues. CDR3 sequence: CASSQPMRTSGRSSYNEQFF. As DNA, the CDR3 is TGTGCCAGCAGCCAGCCCATGAGGACTAGCGGAAGAAGCTCCTACAATGAGCAGTTCTTC. The entire variable domain, with the rest obtained from reference TRBV7-2 and TRBJ2-1, is as follows: GAGVSQSPSNKVTEKGKDVELRCDPISGHTALYWYRQSLGQGLEFLIYFQGNSAPDKSGLPSDRFSAERTGGSVSTLTIQRTQQEDSAVYLCASSQPMRTSGRSSYNEQFFGPGTRLTVL.

The J gene is TRBJ2-1, the V gene TRBV30; 7 bases are a match to TRBD2. V shed 6 bases, J shed 2 bases, and the junction held 10 bases outside the gene matches. CDR1 is GTSNPN, CDR2 SVGIG, per germline (reference sequence). The CDR3 covers 15 residues. CDR3 DNA: TGTGCCTGTTCCGGGGGGACGACGCCCTACAATGAGCAGTTCTTC. Protein sequence: CACSGGTTPYNEQFF.